This entry lists 30 T cell receptor beta chains sequenced from one sample in a study of beta chain features in type 1 diabetes (dated by TCRdb to the late 2010s). On the study overall, not on this receptor specifically: A moderate but significant shortening of TCRB CDR3 length was observed in type 1 diabetes patients in all four CD4+ subsets.

These receptors are not linked to any known antigen. The library relied on the immunoSEQ multiplex PCR assay. The entire amount of isolated RNA was reverse transcribed using the High Capacity cDNA Reverse Transcription Kit, so the sequenced TCRB transcripts were expressed ones. This immuneACCESS table, as held by TCRdb, lists in-frame sequences with V and J called but not all clones. Of the missing ones, under half trace to an unresolved V gene in checked studies; the others have no known cause. A total of a few hundred thousand clones appear in this sample, just over 20% of them only once. 0.028% of the sample lies in the top ten. Sequencing was done on a sample of naive CD4+ T cells from blood. The sample's cell subset or site, from its label and the paper: true naive CD4+ T cells. The source of these receptors is a woman in her forties with type 1 diabetes.

This clone appeared a few times. V gene TRBV7-2 combines with J gene TRBJ2-5, with TRBD1 matching over 11 bases. Germline V gene sequence: CDR1 SGHTA, CDR2 FQGNSA. This CDR3 is 16 amino acids long. The V and J ends lost 5 bases and 4 bases, in that order; junction bases with no gene match: 9. The CDR3 sequence is CASSLIGQGARETQYF. The CDR3 DNA reads TGTGCCAGCAGCCTCATTGGACAGGGGGCACGAGAGACCCAGTACTTC.

This clone was counted once. The V call is TRBV11-2, the J call TRBJ1-1, with D unresolved. Germline lookup yields CDR1 SGHAT and CDR2 FQNNGV. V lost 2 bases and J lost 5, with 6 bases in between. This CDR3 comprises 12 residues. The CDR3 DNA reads as TGTGCCAGCAGCTTATCGGTTACTGAAGCTTTCTTT. It specifies CASSLSVTEAFF.

This clone appeared a few times. The chain recombines TRBV5-1 with TRBJ1-2; D is ambiguous. CDR1 SGHRS and CDR2 YFSETQ come from the germline V gene. This CDR3 contains 12 residues. Trimming took off 0 bases at V and 8 bases at J, with 8 bases between the two ends. CDR3 loop: CASSLDIEGYTF. The CDR3 DNA sequence: TGCGCCAGCAGCTTGGATATTGAGGGCTACACCTTC.

This chain connects TRBV30 to TRBJ1-5; TRBD1 matches at 7 bases. The V and J ends lost 2 bases and 7 bases, in that order; junction bases with no gene match: 5. The CDR3 covers 13 residues. Germline values: CDR1 GTSNPN, CDR2 SVGIG (reference sequence). The DNA for the CDR3 is TGTGCCTGGAGTTTTACAGGGGCCCAGCCCCAGCATTTT. Translation gives CAWSFTGAQPQHF.

V is TRBV28 and J is TRBJ2-6; D possibly corresponds to TRBD1 (6 bases). The V end was cut by 7 bases, the J end by 0 bases, with 13 bases between. The germline V gene has CDR1 MDHEN and CDR2 SYDVKM. The CDR3 is 16 amino acids. This CDR3 reads CASTDRLVSGANVLTF. CDR3 bases: TGTGCCAGCACCGACAGGCTAGTCTCTGGGGCCAACGTCCTGACTTTC.

This clone was seen a few times. The same CDR3 can be traced to other DNA sequences in this sample. The chain joins TRBV7-3 to TRBJ2-1; 11 nucleotides line up with TRBD2. The V gene end was trimmed by 2 bases and the J gene end by 7 bases; junction bases not matched to a gene: 1. Germline CDR1 and CDR2: SGHTA and FQGTGA. The CDR3 sequence is 14 residues long. In nucleotides, the CDR3 is TGTGCCAGCAGCTTAGGGACTAGCGGTAATGAGCAGTTCTTC. It yields the protein CASSLGTSGNEQFF.

This chain joins TRBV6-5 and TRBJ1-2; possible D gene TRBD1, 5 bases. V dropped 5 bases and J dropped 8 bases, with 18 bases sitting between them. This CDR3 has 14 amino acids. The germline gives CDR1 MNHEY, CDR2 SVGAGI. The CDR3 loop reads CASSRDREVTGYTF. The DNA for the CDR3 is TGTGCCAGCAGTCGAGACAGAGAAGTTACGGGCTACACCTTC.

V is TRBV4-2 and J is TRBJ2-2; 7 positions match TRBD2. The CDR3 consists of 17 residues. J was trimmed by 1 base and V by 4 bases; bases with no gene match: 9. CDR1 LGHNA and CDR2 YNFKEQ come from the germline V gene. DNA for the CDR3: TGTGCCAGCAGCCGGACGGCGGGAGCCCTGAACACCGGGGAGCTGTTTTTT. Protein sequence: CASSRTAGALNTGELFF.

This clone was seen a few times. The rearrangement links TRBV5-1 to TRBJ1-1, with D possibly being TRBD1 (5 bases). V was clipped by 7 bases and J by 7 bases, with 17 bases between them. In germline, CDR1 is SGHRS, CDR2 YFSETQ. This CDR3 spans 13 amino acids. The CDR3 DNA is TGCGCCAGCGAAAACTCTCCAGGGCGTGAAGCTTTCTTT. This gives the protein CASENSPGREAFF.

J is TRBJ1-1 and V is TRBV9; no definite D call. Trimming removed 0 bases from V and 1 base from J, with 7 bases in between. CDR1 is SGDLS, CDR2 YYNGEE, per germline. The CDR3 is 14 residues long. CDR3 DNA sequence: TGTGCCAGCAGCGTAGCTTCCGGGAACACTGAAGCTTTCTTT. Translated: CASSVASGNTEAFF.

The count of this clone is one. The chain joins TRBV6-5 to TRBJ2-1; TRBD1 aligns across 10 bases. The CDR3 is made up of 13 amino acids. With 2 bases clipped from V and 9 bases from J, the junction kept 1 base outside the gene matches. From germline, CDR1 is MNHEY and CDR2 SVGAGI. CDR3 nucleotide sequence: TGTGCCAGCAGTTACCGGACAGGGGGTGAGCAGTTCTTC. Translated: CASSYRTGGEQFF.

J is TRBJ2-2 and V is TRBV29-1; 8 bases align to TRBD2. V gave up 3 bases and J gave up 3 bases; unmatched junction bases: 3. In germline, CDR1 is SQVTM, CDR2 ANQGSEA. The CDR3 spans 14 residues. The CDR3 DNA follows: TGCAGCGTTGACGGGAGGGCGGACACCGGGGAGCTGTTTTTT. Protein: CSVDGRADTGELFF.

This chain connects TRBV19 to TRBJ1-5; TRBD1 aligns across 8 bases. Per germline, CDR1 LNHDA and CDR2 SQIVND (reference sequence). There are 12 residues in the CDR3. The V segment lost 8 bases and the J segment 11 bases; nucleotides outside the gene matches: 8. This CDR3 reads CASRTGTRAQHF. The CDR3 DNA is TGTGCCAGTCGGACAGGGACCAGGGCCCAGCATTTT.

J is TRBJ1-2 and V is TRBV2; D gene uncertain. This CDR3 spans 11 amino acids. V was trimmed by 4 bases and J by 8 bases, leaving 8 bases between them. CDR1 and CDR2 (germline): SNHLY, FYNNEI. The CDR3 spells CASSGGRGYTF. In DNA, the CDR3 is TGTGCCAGCAGTGGAGGAAGAGGCTACACCTTC.

The genes are TRBV6-6 and TRBJ2-7, with 9 bases matching TRBD1. The CDR3 spans 13 residues. The V and J ends lost 9 bases and 2 bases, in that order; junction bases with no gene match: 5. Germline values: CDR1 MNHNY, CDR2 SVGAGI (reference sequence). CDR3 bases: TGTGCCAGTACCGGGACAGGGACCTACGAGCAGTACTTC. Its protein product is CASTGTGTYEQYF.

The genes are TRBV4-3 and TRBJ2-1; 8 bases match TRBD2. The J segment lost 3 bases and the V segment lost 5 bases, leaving 3 bases of the junction unmatched. This CDR3 comprises 14 residues. The germline V gene has CDR1 LGHNA and CDR2 YSLEER. CDR3 DNA sequence: TGCGCCAGCAGCACTAGCGGTGACTACAATGAGCAGTTCTTC. This sequence encodes CASSTSGDYNEQFF.

The genes are TRBV9 and TRBJ2-2; 9 nucleotides agree with TRBD1. Germline values: CDR1 SGDLS, CDR2 YYNGEE. There are 15 residues in the CDR3. V was pared by 2 bases and J by 3 bases, with 2 bases of the junction left unmatched. DNA of the CDR3: TGTGCCAGCAGCGTTGGGACAGGGTACACCGGGGAGCTGTTTTTT. The encoded protein is CASSVGTGYTGELFF.

This clone was detected only a few times. CDR3 amino acids: CASSTVYSNQPQHF. In DNA, the CDR3 is TGTGCCAGCAGCACAGTGTATAGCAATCAGCCCCAGCATTTT. This chain uses TRBV21-1 with TRBJ1-5; TRBD1, the D gene given by the table, was not confirmed from the DNA. TRBV21-1 is a pseudogene locus. The CDR3 length is 14 residues.

The chain uses TRBV25-1 and TRBJ2-2; 7 bases agree with TRBD1. The CDR3 sequence is 15 residues long. The V segment lost 3 bases and the J segment 4 bases; nucleotides outside the gene matches: 5. Germline V gene data show CDR1 as MGHDK and CDR2 as SYGVNS. The CDR3 loop is CASSETGSSTGELFF. The CDR3 bases are TGTGCCAGCAGTGAGACAGGGTCGAGCACCGGGGAGCTGTTTTTT.

Only a few counts were recorded for this clone. This chain uses TRBV29-1 with TRBJ1-1; weak D call: TRBD1 (5 bases). This CDR3 spans 14 amino acids. Trimming removed 2 bases from V and 0 bases from J, with 10 bases in between. Per the germline V gene, CDR1 is SQVTM and CDR2 is ANQGSEA. CDR3 residues: CSVERQLMNTEAFF. CDR3 sequence (DNA): TGCAGCGTTGAAAGACAGCTCATGAACACTGAAGCTTTCTTT.

Only a few counts were recorded for this clone. Other DNA sequences in the sample encode the same CDR3. The chain joins TRBV29-1 to TRBJ2-5; TRBD1 matches 10 bases. Trimming at V came to 6 bases and at J to 5 bases, leaving 6 bases not matched to a gene. The germline V gene has CDR1 SQVTM and CDR2 ANQGSEA. The CDR3 extends over 13 amino acids. The CDR3 here is CSVRQGAGETQYF. Here the CDR3 DNA reads TGCAGCGTCCGACAGGGGGCTGGGGAGACCCAGTACTTC.

The sample holds a few counts of this clone. This sequence joins TRBV5-1 and TRBJ2-1; D is perhaps TRBD2 (5 bases). The length of the CDR3 is 15 residues. Germline-derived CDR1 and CDR2 are SGHRS and YFSETQ. V gave up 5 bases and J gave up 3 bases, with 15 bases separating them. The CDR3 sequence is CASSILGLDYNEQFF. In DNA form, the CDR3 reads TGCGCCAGCAGTATCTTAGGACTTGACTACAATGAGCAGTTCTTC.

This chain uses TRBV6-4 with TRBJ2-1; 7 bases agree with TRBD2. The V segment lost 3 bases and the J segment 16 bases; nucleotides outside the gene matches: 15. Germline V gene sequence: CDR1 MRHNA, CDR2 SNTAGT. The CDR3 has 14 amino acids. CDR3: CASSEGTIGSRFFF. CDR3 in DNA: TGTGCCAGCAGTGAGGGGACTATCGGCTCCCGGTTTTTCTTC.

The chain couples TRBV9 to TRBJ2-1; D is uncertain. Germline-derived CDR1 and CDR2 are SGDLS and YYNGEE. The CDR3 totals 15 residues. V lost 0 bases to trimming and J lost 4 bases, with 11 bases between them. The CDR3 sequence: CASSVDRAFYNEQFF. The CDR3 DNA reads TGTGCCAGCAGCGTAGACAGAGCCTTTTACAATGAGCAGTTCTTC.

This clone has just a few counts. V gene TRBV28 combines with J gene TRBJ2-1; 11 bases match TRBD2. The length of the CDR3 is 15 residues. CDR1 and CDR2 (germline): MDHEN, SYDVKM. The V segment lost 4 bases and the J segment 5 bases; nucleotides outside the gene matches: 4. CDR3 nucleotides: TGTGCCAGCAGTTCAGCTAGCGGGGGGCACAATGAGCAGTTCTTC. Translation: CASSSASGGHNEQFF.

The chain couples TRBV6-5 to TRBJ1-2; 7 nucleotides align to TRBD1. The CDR3 totals 15 residues. The trim removed 5 bases at V and 4 bases at J, leaving 10 bases unmatched. Germline assignment: CDR1 MNHEY and CDR2 SVGAGI. In nucleotides, the CDR3 is TGTGCCAGCAGTCCCCTCAGGGGGAACGGCTATGGCTACACCTTC. This sequence encodes CASSPLRGNGYGYTF.

V is TRBV15 and J is TRBJ2-3; TRBD1 matches 7 bases. The CDR3 consists of 15 residues. The V gene's germline CDR1 is LNHNV and CDR2 YYDKDF (reference sequence). With 0 bases clipped from V and 4 bases from J, the junction kept 4 bases outside the gene matches. The CDR3 reads CATSRDRGSADTQYF. CDR3 bases: TGTGCCACCAGCAGAGACAGGGGGTCTGCAGATACGCAGTATTTT.

In its sample, this clone was seen a few times. The V gene is TRBV7-8, the J gene TRBJ2-7, with a weak D call TRBD1 (6 bases). V was cut by 5 bases and J by 0 bases, with 14 bases left in between. Germline V gene lookup returns CDR1 SGHVS and CDR2 FQNEAQ. The CDR3 totals 15 residues. The CDR3 loop is CASSPHRVSSYEQYF. The CDR3 region has the DNA TGTGCCAGCAGCCCCCACAGGGTGAGCTCCTACGAGCAGTACTTC.

This clone was counted only a few times. The genes are TRBV4-3 and TRBJ1-1; a weak D match, TRBD1 (5 bases). Deletions cut 1 base from V and 1 base from J, with 10 bases between. Germline V gene data show CDR1 as LGHNA and CDR2 as YSLEER. There are 15 residues in the CDR3. CDR3 nucleotides: TGCGCCAGCAGCCAAGCAGGCGGGGGGAACACTGAAGCTTTCTTT. Translating it yields CASSQAGGGNTEAFF.

The gene calls are TRBV5-4 and TRBJ2-7; 7 bases are shared with TRBD1. The V gene's germline CDR1 is SGHNT and CDR2 YYREEE (reference sequence). The ends lost 2 bases at V and 1 base at J; junction bases unmatched: 6. CDR3 size: 15 residues. The CDR3 nucleotides read TGTGCCAGCAGCTTTTGGCCAGGGGGTTCCTACGAGCAGTACTTC. Translated: CASSFWPGGSYEQYF.